Reported below is one T cell receptor beta chain. The antigen remains undetermined. V was clipped by 5 bases and J by 0 bases, with 10 bases between them. Germline V CDR1 and CDR2: SNHLY, FYNNEI. The CDR3 runs to 14 residues. The treatment is: oral pan-JAK inhibitor, 5-10 mg twice daily. CD4+ and CD8+ T cells were sorted from PBMCs. The sample comes from a study of CD8+ T cells in alopecia areata. The study's findings and limits: Only one nonresponder was present, which leaves the link between baseline CD8+ expansion and response uncertain.

Reverse transcription of extracted RNA yielded cDNA, which provided the sequencing template. Libraries were prepared by immunoSEQ multiplex PCR; TCRdb keeps only in-frame clonotypes and omits some of them. The table records some 170,000 clones, 50% to 75% of them present only once. The source of this sequence is a human donor with alopecia areata. The rearrangement uses TRBV2 and TRBJ2-5; the D is unclear. This sample comprised CD4+ T cells sorted from blood, obtained at week 56, from a patient treated with tofacitinib. CDR3: CASSNPANQETQYF. The CDR3 DNA follows: TGTGCCAGCAGTAATCCAGCAAACCAAGAGACCCAGTACTTC.